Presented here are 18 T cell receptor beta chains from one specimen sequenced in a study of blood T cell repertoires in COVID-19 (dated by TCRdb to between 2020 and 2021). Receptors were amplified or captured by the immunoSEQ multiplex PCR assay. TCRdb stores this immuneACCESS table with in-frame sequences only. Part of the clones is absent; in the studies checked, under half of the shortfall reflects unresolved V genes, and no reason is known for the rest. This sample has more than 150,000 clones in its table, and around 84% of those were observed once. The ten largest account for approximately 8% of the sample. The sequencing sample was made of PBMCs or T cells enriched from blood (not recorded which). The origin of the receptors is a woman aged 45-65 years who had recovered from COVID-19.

CDR3 in DNA: TGCGCCAGCAGCTTGCCTCTCGGAGTGTCGGATACGCAGTATTTT. Amino acids: CASSLPLGVSDTQYF. The chain links TRBV5-1 to TRBJ2-3; D uncertain. V was clipped by 1 base and J by 6 bases, with 15 bases between them. The germline CDR1 and CDR2 sequences are SGHRS and YFSETQ. The length of the CDR3 is 15 residues.

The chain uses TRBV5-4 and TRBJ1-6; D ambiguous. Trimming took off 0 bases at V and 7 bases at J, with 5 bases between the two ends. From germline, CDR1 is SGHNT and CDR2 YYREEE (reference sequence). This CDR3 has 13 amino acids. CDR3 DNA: TGTGCCAGCAGCTTGGGCGCGAATTCACCCCTCCACTTT. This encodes CASSLGANSPLHF. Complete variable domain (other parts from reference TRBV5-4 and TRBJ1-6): ETGVTQSPTHLIKTRGQQVTLRCSSQSGHNTVSWYQQALGQGPQFIFQYYREEENGRGNFPPRFSGLQFPNYSSELNVNALELDDSALYLCASSLGANSPLHFGNGTRLTVT.

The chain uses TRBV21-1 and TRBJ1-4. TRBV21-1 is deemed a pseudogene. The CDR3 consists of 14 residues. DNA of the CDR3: TGTGCCACCTCCCCACAGAGGGAGAATGAAAAACTGTTTTTT. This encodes CATSPQRENEKLFF.

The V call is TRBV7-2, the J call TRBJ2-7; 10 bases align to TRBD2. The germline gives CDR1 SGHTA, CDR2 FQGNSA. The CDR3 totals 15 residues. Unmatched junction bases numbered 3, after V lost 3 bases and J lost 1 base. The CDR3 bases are TGTGCCAGCAGCTTGGGTAGCGGGAGGTCCTACGAGCAGTACTTC. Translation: CASSLGSGRSYEQYF.

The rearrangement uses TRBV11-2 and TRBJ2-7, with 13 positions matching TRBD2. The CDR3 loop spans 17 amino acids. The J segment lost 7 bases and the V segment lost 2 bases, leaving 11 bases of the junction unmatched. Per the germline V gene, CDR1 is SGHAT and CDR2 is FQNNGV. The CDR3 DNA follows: TGTGCCAGCAGCTTAAACCCCGGGACTAGCGGGATGTATGAGCAGTACTTC. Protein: CASSLNPGTSGMYEQYF.

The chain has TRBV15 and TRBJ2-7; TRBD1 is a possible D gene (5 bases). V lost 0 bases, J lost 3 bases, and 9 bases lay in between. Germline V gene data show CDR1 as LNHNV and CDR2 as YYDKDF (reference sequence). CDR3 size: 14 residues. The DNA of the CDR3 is TGTGCCACCAGCAGAGATATAACAGGCTACGAGCAGTACTTC. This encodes CATSRDITGYEQYF.

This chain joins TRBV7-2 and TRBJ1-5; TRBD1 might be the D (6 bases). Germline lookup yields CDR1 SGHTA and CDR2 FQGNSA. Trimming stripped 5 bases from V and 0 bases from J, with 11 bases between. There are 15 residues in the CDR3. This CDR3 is CASSLQQGSNQPQHF. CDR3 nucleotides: TGTGCCAGCAGCCTCCAACAGGGTAGCAATCAGCCCCAGCATTTT.

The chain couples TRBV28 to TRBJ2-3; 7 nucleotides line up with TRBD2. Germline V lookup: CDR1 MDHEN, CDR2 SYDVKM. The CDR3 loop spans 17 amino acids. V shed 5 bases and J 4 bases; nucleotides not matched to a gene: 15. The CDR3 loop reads CASSPASRSGNADTQYF. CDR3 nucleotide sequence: TGTGCCAGCAGTCCTGCCTCTAGGAGCGGGAATGCAGATACGCAGTATTTT.

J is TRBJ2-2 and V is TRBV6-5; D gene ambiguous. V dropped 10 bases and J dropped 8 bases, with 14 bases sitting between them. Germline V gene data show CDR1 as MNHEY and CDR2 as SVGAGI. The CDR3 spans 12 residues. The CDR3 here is CATSYYNGELFF. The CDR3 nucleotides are TGTGCCACCAGCTATTATAATGGGGAGCTGTTTTTT.

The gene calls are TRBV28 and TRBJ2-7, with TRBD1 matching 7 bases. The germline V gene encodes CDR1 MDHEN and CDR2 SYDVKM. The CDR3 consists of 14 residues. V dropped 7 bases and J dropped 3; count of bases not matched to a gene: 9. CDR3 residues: CASIPDRDLYEQYF. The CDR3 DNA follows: TGTGCCAGCATCCCTGACAGGGATCTCTACGAGCAGTACTTC.

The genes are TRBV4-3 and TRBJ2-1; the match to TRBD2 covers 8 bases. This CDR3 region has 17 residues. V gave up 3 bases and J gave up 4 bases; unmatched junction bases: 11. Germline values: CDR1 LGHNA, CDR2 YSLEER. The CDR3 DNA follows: TGCGCCAGCAGCCAGGATCCGTTAGCGGGACCTTACAATGAGCAGTTCTTC. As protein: CASSQDPLAGPYNEQFF.

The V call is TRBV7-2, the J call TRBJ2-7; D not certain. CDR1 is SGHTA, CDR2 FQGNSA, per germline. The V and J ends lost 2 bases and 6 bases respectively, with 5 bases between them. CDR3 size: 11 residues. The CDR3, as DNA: TGTGCCAGCAGCTTAAAAGCCGAGCAGTACTTC. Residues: CASSLKAEQYF. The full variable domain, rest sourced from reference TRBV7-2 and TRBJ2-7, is GAGVSQSPSNKVTEKGKDVELRCDPISGHTALYWYRQSLGQGLEFLIYFQGNSAPDKSGLPSDRFSAERTGGSVSTLTIQRTQQEDSAVYLCASSLKAEQYFGPGTRLTVT.

CDR3 sequence (DNA): TGTGCCAGCAGTTTATCGATGGTAGCTTCCTACAATGAGCAGTTCTTC. This sequence encodes CASSLSMVASYNEQFF. The chain recombines TRBV27 with TRBJ2-1; D remains unclear. CDR3 size: 16 residues. The V and J ends lost 0 bases and 1 base respectively, with 10 bases between them. The germline CDR1 and CDR2 sequences are MNHEY and SMNVEV (reference sequence).

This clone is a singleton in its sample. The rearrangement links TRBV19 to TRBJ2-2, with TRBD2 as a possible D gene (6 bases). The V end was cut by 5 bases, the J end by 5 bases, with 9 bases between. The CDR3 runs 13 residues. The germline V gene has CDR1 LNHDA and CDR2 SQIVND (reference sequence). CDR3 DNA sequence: TGTGCCAGTAGTCACCGGGGGACCGGGGAGCTGTTTTTT. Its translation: CASSHRGTGELFF.

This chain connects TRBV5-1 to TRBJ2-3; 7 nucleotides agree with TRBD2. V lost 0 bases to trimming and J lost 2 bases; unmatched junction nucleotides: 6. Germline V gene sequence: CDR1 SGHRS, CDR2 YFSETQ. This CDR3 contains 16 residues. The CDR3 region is CASSLVLAGDTDTQYF. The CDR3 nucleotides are TGCGCCAGCAGCTTGGTGTTGGCGGGGGACACAGATACGCAGTATTTT.

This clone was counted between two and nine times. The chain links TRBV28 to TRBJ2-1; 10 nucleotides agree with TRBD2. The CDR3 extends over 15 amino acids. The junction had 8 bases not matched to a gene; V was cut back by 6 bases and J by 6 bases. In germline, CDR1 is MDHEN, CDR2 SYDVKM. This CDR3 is CASRPSSGRANEQFF. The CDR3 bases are TGTGCCAGCAGACCATCCAGCGGGAGGGCCAATGAGCAGTTCTTC.

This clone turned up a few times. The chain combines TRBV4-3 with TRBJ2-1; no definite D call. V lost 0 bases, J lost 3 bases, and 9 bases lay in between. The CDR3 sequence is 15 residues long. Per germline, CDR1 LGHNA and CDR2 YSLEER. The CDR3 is CASSQEAHVYNEQFF. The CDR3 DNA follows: TGCGCCAGCAGCCAAGAGGCCCATGTCTACAATGAGCAGTTCTTC.

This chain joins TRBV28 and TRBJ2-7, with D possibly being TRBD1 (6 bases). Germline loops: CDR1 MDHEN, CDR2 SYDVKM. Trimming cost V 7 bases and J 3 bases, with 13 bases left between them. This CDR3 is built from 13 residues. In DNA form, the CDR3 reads TGTGCCAGCAAAAAAGGGGGAAACTACGAGCAGTACTTC. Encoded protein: CASKKGGNYEQYF.